The clone carrying this T cell receptor beta chain was counted only a few times. Deep-level running was used for the assay. Evenly divided among several immunoSEQ plates was the genomic DNA of each subset. Original handling: Filtering differed, since immunoSEQ gave only junction sequences and no quality scores. TCRdb keeps only in-frame clones here, not all; method: immunoSEQ multiplex PCR. V and J calls plus clone size are reproduced from that table; the DNA served to infer D and trimming. The sample has 950,000 to 1,100,000 clones; 65% to 75% are singletons. The data belong to a study of shared clonotypes between healthy human individuals. This CDR3 is built from 13 residues. The V gene lost 7 bases and the J gene lost 5 bases, with 15 bases spanning the gap. Per the germline V gene, CDR1 is WSHSY and CDR2 is SAAADI.

Sample: memory CD4+ T cells sorted from blood. Specified subset: CD45RA-negative fraction. This receptor was taken from a man between 18 and 35 years old in good health. The genes are TRBV10-2 and TRBJ2-7, with D possibly matching TRBD1 (6 bases). This CDR3 reads CASNSGTTDEQYF. The CDR3 bases are TGCGCCAGCAATTCCGGGACAACAGACGAGCAGTACTTC.